This TCR beta chain was captured by sequencing in a study of response to subunit inactivated influenza vaccine. This CDR3 has 13 residues. Looked up from germline, CDR1 is SEHNR and CDR2 is FQNEAQ (reference sequence). With 1 base removed from V and 7 bases from J, the gap between germline ends came to 7 bases. One entry per CDR3 protein results from TCRdb running MiXCR on the RT-PCR reads. The sample lists more than 500,000 distinct CDR3 sequences, 11% occurring once. The same specimen was also included in a second study, on T cells expressing NK-cell markers. As reported in that work: Production of TCR beta cDNA relied on 5'RACE template switching with UMIs. The study found dominant NKG2C+ clonotypes at roughly 1.0-8% of CD8+ T cells in about six donors. The CD3+CD56-NKG2C+ fraction of a few donors was likewise dominated by these clonotypes.

This rearrangement joins TRBV7-9 to TRBJ2-2; D remains unclear. The clonotype comes from a middle-aged man who received an inactivated influenza vaccine. The sample in question was PBMCs from blood, obtained on the day of vaccination. In DNA form, the CDR3 reads TGTGCCAGCAGCTTAGGTGTAGACGGGGAGCTGTTTTTT. Residues: CASSLGVDGELFF.